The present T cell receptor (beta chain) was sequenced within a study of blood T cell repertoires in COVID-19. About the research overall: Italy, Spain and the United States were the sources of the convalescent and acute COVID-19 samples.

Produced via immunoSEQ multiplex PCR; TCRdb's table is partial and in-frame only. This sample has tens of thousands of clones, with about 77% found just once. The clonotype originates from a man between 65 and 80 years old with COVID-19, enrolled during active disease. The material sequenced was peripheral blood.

This CDR3 reads CASSLGQNYGYTF. The DNA for the CDR3 is TGCGCCAGCAGCTTAGGACAGAACTATGGCTACACCTTC. The chain couples TRBV4-1 to TRBJ1-2, with D possibly TRBD1 on 6 matching bases. The CDR3 is made up of 13 amino acids. Germline CDR1 is MGHRA and CDR2 is YSYEKL. Trimming removed 5 bases from V and 2 bases from J, with 9 bases in between.